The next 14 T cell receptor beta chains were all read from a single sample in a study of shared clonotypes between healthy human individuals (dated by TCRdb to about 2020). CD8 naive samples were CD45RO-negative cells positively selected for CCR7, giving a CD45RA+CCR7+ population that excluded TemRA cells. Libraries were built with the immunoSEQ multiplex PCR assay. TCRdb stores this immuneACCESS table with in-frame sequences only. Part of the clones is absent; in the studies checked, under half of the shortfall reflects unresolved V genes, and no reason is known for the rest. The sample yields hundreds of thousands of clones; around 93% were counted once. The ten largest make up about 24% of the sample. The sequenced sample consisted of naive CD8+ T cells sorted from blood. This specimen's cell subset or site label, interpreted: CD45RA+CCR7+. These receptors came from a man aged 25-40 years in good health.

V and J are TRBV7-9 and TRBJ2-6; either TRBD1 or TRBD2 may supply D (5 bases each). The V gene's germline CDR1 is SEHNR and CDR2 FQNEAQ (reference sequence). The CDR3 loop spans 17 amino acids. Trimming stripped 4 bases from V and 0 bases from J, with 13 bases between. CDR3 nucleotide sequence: TGTGCCAGCAGCTCCCGTACAGGAGGCTCTGGGGCCAACGTCCTGACTTTC. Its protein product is CASSSRTGGSGANVLTF.

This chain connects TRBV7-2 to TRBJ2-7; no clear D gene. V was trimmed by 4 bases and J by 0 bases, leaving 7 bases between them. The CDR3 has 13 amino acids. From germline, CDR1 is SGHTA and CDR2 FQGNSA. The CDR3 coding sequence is TGTGCCAGCAGCTCCTCCGCCTCCTACGAGCAGTACTTC. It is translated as CASSSSASYEQYF.

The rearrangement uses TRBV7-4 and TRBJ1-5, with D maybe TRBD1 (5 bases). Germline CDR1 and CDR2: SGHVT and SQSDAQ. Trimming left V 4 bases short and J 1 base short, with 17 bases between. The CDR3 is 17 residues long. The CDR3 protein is CASSSPGTLLSNQPQHF. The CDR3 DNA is TGTGCCAGCAGCTCACCGGGGACCCTCCTAAGCAATCAGCCCCAGCATTTT.

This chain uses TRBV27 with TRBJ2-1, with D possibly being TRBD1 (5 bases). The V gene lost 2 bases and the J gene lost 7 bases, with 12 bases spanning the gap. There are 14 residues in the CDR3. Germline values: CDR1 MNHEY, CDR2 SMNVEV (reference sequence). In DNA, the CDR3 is TGTGCCAGCAGTTTAGCAGGGTATGGGAATGAGCAGTTCTTC. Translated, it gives CASSLAGYGNEQFF.

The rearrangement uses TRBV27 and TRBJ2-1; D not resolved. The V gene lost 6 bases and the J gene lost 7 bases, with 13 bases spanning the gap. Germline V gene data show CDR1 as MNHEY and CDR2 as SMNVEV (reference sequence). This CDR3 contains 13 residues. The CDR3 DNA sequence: TGTGCCAGCAGCCTTTTCGGGCGGAATGAGCAGTTCTTC. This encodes CASSLFGRNEQFF.

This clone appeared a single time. CDR3 protein: CASSTVLAGGAHTQYF. The CDR3 DNA follows: TGTGCCAGCAGCACAGTTCTAGCGGGAGGGGCACATACGCAGTATTTT. The chain employs TRBV5-4 and TRBJ2-3; TRBD2 matches at 12 bases. The V gene's germline CDR1 is SGHNT and CDR2 YYREEE (reference sequence). This CDR3 has 16 residues. The trim removed 4 bases at V and 7 bases at J, leaving 10 bases unmatched.

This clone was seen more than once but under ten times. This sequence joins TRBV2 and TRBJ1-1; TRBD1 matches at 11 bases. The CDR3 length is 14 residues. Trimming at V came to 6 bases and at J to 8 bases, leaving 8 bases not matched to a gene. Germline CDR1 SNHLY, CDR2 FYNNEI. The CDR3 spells CASSPGTGGAEAFF. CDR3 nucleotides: TGTGCCAGCAGCCCCGGGACAGGGGGTGCCGAAGCTTTCTTT.

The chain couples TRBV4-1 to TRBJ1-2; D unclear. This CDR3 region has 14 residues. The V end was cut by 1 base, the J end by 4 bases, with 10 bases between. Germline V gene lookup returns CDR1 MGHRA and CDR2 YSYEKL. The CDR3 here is CASSQGRGTYGYTF. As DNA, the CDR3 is TGCGCCAGCAGCCAAGGTCGGGGTACCTATGGCTACACCTTC.

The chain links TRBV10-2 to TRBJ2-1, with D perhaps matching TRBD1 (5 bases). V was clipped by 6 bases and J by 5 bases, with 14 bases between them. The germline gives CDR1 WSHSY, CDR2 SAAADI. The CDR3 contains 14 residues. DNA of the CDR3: TGCGCCAGCAGGTCAGGGATTGGAGACAATGAGCAGTTCTTC. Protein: CASRSGIGDNEQFF.

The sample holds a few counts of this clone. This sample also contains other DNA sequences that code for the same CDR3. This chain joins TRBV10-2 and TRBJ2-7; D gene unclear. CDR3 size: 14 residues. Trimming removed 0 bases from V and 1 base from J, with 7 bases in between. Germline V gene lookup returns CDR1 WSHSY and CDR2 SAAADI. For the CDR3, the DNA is TGCGCCAGCAGTGAGTCTGGCAGTTCCTACGAGCAGTACTTC. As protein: CASSESGSSYEQYF.

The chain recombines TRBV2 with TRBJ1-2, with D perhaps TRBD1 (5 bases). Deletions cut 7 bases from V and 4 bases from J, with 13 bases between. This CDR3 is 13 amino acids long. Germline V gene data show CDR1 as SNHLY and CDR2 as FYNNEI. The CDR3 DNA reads TGTGCCAGCACTGGGGAAGGGGCCTATGGCTACACCTTC. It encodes CASTGEGAYGYTF. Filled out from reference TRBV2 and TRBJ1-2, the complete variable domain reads EPEVTQTPSHQVTQMGQEVILRCVPISNHLYFYWYRQILGQKVEFLVSFYNNEISEKSEIFDDQFSVERPDGSNFTLKIRSTKLEDSAMYFCASTGEGAYGYTFGSGTRLTVV.

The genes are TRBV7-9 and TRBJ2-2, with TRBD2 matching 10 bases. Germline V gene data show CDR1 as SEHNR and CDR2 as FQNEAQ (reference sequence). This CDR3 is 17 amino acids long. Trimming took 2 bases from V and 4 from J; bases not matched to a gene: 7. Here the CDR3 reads CASSLPLAGDGTGELFF. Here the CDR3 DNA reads TGTGCCAGCAGCTTACCTCTAGCGGGAGACGGCACCGGGGAGCTGTTTTTT.

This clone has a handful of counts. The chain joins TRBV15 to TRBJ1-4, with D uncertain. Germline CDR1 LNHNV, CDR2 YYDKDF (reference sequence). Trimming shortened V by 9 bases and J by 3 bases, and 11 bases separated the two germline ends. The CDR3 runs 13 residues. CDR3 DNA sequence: TGTGCCACGGAGGAACAATCTAATGAAAAACTGTTTTTT. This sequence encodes CATEEQSNEKLFF.

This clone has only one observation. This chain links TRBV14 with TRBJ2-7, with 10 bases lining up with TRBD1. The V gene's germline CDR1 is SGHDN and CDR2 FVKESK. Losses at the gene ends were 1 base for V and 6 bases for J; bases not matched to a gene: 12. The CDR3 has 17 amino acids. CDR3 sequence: CASSQGWGQGLMGEQYF. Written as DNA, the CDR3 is TGTGCCAGCAGCCAAGGATGGGGACAGGGGCTAATGGGCGAGCAGTACTTC.